This T cell receptor (beta chain) was recorded in a study of blood T cell repertoires in COVID-19. Study in general: T cells, B-cell-depleted T cells, or PBMCs provided the cDNA or gDNA that served as material.

The V segment lost 5 bases and the J segment 2 bases; nucleotides outside the gene matches: 5. Germline V gene sequence: CDR1 SGHAT, CDR2 FQNNGV. The CDR3 has 15 amino acids. Produced via immunoSEQ multiplex PCR; TCRdb's table is partial and in-frame only. Counted here are more than 150,000 clones, approximately 83% occurring once; the ten biggest clones make up roughly 2.9%. The chain couples TRBV11-2 to TRBJ2-7, with 11 bases lining up with TRBD2. This TCR came from an older woman with acute or convalescent COVID-19. The sample comprised peripheral blood. The CDR3 protein is CASSLASGGPYEQYF. As DNA, the CDR3 is TGTGCCAGCAGCCTAGCTAGCGGGGGGCCCTACGAGCAGTACTTC.